The 2 T cell receptor beta chains listed next were all sequenced from one sample in a study of response to subunit inactivated influenza vaccine. MiXCR, run by TCRdb on the RT-PCR reads, gives a single entry per CDR3 protein. There are some 550,000 distinct CDR3 sequences in the sample; less than 25% occur only once, and 2.5% to 3.5% lies in the top ten. The data were also submitted as part of a second study, on T cells expressing NK-cell markers. That paper adds: Making the TCR beta cDNA relied on 5'RACE template switching with UMIs.

The source was CD4+ T cells sorted from PBMCs, collected approximately 13 days after vaccination. The origin of the receptors is a man aged 45 to 65 who received an inactivated influenza vaccine.

The V call is TRBV20-1, the J call TRBJ2-1; possible D gene TRBD2, 6 bases. V lost 3 bases, J lost 6 bases, and 18 bases lay in between. The CDR3 has 15 amino acids. The V gene's germline CDR1 is DFQATT and CDR2 SNEGSKA (reference sequence). The CDR3 region is CSARVLAEVGNEQFF. CDR3 nucleotides: TGCAGTGCTAGGGTACTAGCAGAAGTGGGCAATGAGCAGTTCTTC.

The rearrangement uses TRBV5-1 and TRBJ1-1, with 7 bases lining up with TRBD1. The CDR3 extends over 16 amino acids. Germline V gene sequence: CDR1 SGHRS, CDR2 YFSETQ. V dropped 0 bases and J dropped 0; count of bases not matched to a gene: 5. The CDR3 region is CASSLAVTGVNTEAFF. DNA for the CDR3: TGCGCCAGCAGCTTGGCCGTAACAGGGGTGAACACTGAAGCTTTCTTT.